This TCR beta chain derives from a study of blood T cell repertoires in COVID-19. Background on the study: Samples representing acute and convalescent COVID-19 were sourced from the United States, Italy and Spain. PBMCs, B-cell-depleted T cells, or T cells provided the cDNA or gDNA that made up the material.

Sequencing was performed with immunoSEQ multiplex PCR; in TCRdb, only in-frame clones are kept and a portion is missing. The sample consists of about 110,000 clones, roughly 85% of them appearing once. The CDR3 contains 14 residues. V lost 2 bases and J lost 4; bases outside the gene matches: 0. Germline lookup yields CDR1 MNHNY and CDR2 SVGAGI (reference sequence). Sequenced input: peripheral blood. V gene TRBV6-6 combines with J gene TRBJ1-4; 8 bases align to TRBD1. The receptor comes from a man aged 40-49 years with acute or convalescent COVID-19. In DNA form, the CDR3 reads TGTGCCAGCAGTTACGGACAGGGTAATGAAAAACTGTTTTTT. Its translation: CASSYGQGNEKLFF.